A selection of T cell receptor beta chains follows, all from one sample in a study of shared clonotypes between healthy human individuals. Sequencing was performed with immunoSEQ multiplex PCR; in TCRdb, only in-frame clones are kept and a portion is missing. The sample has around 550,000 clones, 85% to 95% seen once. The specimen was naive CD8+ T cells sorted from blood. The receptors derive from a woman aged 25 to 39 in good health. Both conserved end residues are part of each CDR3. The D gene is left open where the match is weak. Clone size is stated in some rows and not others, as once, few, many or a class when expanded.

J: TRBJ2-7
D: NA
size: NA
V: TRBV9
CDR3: CASSEGTLAEQYF
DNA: TGTGCCAGCAGCGAGGGGACTCTAGCCGAGCAGTACTTC

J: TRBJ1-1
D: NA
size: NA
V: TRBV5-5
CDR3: CASSLYGGMNTEAFF
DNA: TGTGCCAGCAGCTTGTATGGGGGCATGAACACTGAAGCTTTCTTT

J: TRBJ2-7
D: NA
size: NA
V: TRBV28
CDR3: CASSFPMAGGSYEQYF
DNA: TGTGCCAGCAGTTTCCCGATGGCAGGGGGGTCCTACGAGCAGTACTTC

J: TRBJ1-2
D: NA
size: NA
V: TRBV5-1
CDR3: CASSLDREGYTF
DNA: TGCGCCAGCAGCTTGGACAGGGAAGGCTACACCTTC

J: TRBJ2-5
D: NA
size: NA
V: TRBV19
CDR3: CASSIGVPGSIQETQYF
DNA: TGTGCCAGTAGTATTGGGGTCCCAGGATCCATACAAGAGACCCAGTACTTC

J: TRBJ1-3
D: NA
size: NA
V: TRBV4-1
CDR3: CASSHWTDRNTIYF
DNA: TGCGCCAGCAGCCATTGGACAGATAGAAACACCATATATTTT

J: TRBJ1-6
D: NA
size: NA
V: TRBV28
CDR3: CASSLLTEHNSPLHF
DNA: TGTGCCAGCAGTTTATTGACGGAACATAATTCACCCCTCCACTTT

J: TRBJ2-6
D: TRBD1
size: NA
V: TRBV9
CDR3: CASRDPGTGDPGANVLTF
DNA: TGTGCCAGCAGAGACCCCGGGACAGGGGACCCTGGGGCCAACGTCCTGACTTTC

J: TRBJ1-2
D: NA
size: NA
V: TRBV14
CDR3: CASSQVVHPNYGYTF
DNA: TGTGCCAGCAGCCAAGTAGTACACCCAAACTATGGCTACACCTTC

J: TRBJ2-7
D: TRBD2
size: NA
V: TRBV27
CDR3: CASSVLAGGYEQYF
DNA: TGTGCCAGCAGTGTACTAGCGGGGGGTTACGAGCAGTACTTC

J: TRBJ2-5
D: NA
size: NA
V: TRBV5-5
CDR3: CASSQGQKQETQYF
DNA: TGTGCCAGCAGCCAAGGACAGAAGCAAGAGACCCAGTACTTC

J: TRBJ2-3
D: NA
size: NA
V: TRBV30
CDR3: CAWSRSAISTDTQYF
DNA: TGTGCCTGGAGTAGGTCGGCGATCAGCACAGATACGCAGTATTTT

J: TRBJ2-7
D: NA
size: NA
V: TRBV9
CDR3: CASSVSVGSYEQYF
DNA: TGTGCCAGCAGCGTCTCAGTTGGATCCTACGAGCAGTACTTC

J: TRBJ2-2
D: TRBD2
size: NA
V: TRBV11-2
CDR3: CASSLDPPQREETGELFF
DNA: TGTGCCAGCAGCTTAGATCCCCCTCAGCGGGAGGAAACCGGGGAGCTGTTTTTT

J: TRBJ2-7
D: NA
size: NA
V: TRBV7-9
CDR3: CASSITYEQYF
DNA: TGTGCCAGCAGTATAACGTACGAGCAGTACTTC

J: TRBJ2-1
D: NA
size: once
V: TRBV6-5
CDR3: CASRPLGINEQFF
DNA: TGTGCCAGCAGACCGCTAGGGATCAATGAGCAGTTCTTC

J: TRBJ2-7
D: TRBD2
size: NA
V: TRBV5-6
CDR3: CASSANTGLPYEQYF
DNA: TGTGCCAGCAGCGCAAACACGGGACTACCCTACGAGCAGTACTTC

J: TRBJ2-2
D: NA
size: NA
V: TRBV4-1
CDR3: CASSQMDGTGELFF
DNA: TGCGCCAGCAGCCAGATGGACGGCACCGGGGAGCTGTTTTTT

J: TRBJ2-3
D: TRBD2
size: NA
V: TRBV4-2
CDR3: CASSLAGAGHTQYF
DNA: TGTGCCAGCAGCCTAGCGGGAGCCGGACATACGCAGTATTTT

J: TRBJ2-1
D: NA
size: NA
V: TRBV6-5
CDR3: CASSLGYDEQFF
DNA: TGTGCCAGCAGTTTGGGGTACGATGAGCAGTTCTTC

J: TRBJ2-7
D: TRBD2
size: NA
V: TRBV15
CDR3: CATSSSLAGVSSDSYEQYF
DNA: TGTGCCACCAGCAGCTCTCTAGCGGGAGTTTCCTCCGACTCCTACGAGCAGTACTTC

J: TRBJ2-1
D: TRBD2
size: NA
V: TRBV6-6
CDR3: CGVLAGGLSNEQFF
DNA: TGTGGGGTCTTAGCGGGAGGGCTTAGCAATGAGCAGTTCTTC

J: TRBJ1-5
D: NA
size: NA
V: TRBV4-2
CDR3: CASSQDLRRQNQPQHF
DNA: TGTGCCAGCAGCCAAGATCTGAGACGACAGAATCAGCCCCAGCATTTT

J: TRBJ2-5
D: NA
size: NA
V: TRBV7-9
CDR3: CASSLDGGETQYF
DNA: TGTGCCAGCAGCTTAGATGGGGGCGAGACCCAGTACTTC

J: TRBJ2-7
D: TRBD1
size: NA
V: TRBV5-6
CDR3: CASSWGTGAYEQYF
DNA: TGTGCCAGCAGCTGGGGGACAGGGGCGTACGAGCAGTACTTC

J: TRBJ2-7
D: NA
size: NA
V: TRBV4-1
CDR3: CASSQDRQGSYEQYF
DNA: TGCGCCAGCAGCCAAGATCGGCAGGGATCCTACGAGCAGTACTTC

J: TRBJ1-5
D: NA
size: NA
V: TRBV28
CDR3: CASSLSGSGQPQHF
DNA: TGTGCCAGCAGTTTATCCGGGTCGGGACAGCCCCAGCATTTT

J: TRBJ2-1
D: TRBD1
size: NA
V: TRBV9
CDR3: CASSVPTGQGVSEQFF
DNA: TGTGCCAGCAGCGTACCGACGGGACAGGGGGTCTCTGAGCAGTTCTTC

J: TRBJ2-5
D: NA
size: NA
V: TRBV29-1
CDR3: CSVVSSPQETQYF
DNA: TGCAGCGTTGTCTCCAGCCCCCAAGAGACCCAGTACTTC

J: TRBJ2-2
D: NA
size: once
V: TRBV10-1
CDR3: CASSLLEVINTGELFF
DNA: TGCGCCAGCAGTTTATTGGAGGTGATTAACACCGGGGAGCTGTTTTTT

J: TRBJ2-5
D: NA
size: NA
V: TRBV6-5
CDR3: CASSYEGGETQYF
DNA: TGTGCCAGCAGTTACGAGGGTGGAGAGACCCAGTACTTC

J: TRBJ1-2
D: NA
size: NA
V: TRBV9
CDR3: CASSVGRDYGYTF
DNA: TGTGCCAGCAGCGTCGGCCGGGACTATGGCTACACCTTC

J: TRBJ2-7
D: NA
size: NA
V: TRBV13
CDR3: CASSLDTYEQYF
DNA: TGTGCCAGCAGCTTAGACACCTACGAGCAGTACTTC

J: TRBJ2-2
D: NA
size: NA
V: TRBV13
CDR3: CASSPRLKAGELFF
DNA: TGTGCCAGCAGCCCAAGACTGAAGGCCGGGGAGCTGTTTTTT

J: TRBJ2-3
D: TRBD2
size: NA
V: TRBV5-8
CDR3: CASSGATSGASTDTQYF
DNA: TGTGCCAGCAGCGGGGCGACTAGCGGGGCTAGCACAGATACGCAGTATTTT

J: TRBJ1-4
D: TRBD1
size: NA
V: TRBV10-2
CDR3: CASSESPGQVNEKLFF
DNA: TGCGCCAGCAGTGAGTCGCCGGGACAGGTTAATGAAAAACTGTTTTTT

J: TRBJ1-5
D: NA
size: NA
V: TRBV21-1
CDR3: CASSKVGQVHQPQHF
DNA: TGTGCCAGCAGCAAAGTAGGGCAGGTTCATCAGCCCCAGCATTTT

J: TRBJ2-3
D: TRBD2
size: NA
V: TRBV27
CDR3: CASSWVGGSLDTQYF
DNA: TGTGCCAGCAGTTGGGTTGGCGGGAGCTTAGATACGCAGTATTTT

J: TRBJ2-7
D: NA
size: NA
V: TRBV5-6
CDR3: CASSPGRRGQYEQYF
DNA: TGTGCCAGCAGCCCTGGACGGAGGGGTCAGTACGAGCAGTACTTC

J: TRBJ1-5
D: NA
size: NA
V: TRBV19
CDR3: CASSIRDIGQPQHF
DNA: TGTGCCAGTAGTATACGGGACATCGGTCAGCCCCAGCATTTT

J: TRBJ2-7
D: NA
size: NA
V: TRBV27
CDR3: CASNPLPGYPSYEQYF
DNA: TGTGCCAGCAACCCCCTCCCAGGTTATCCTTCCTACGAGCAGTACTTC

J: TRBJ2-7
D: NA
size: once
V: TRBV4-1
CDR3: CASSQGSPILYEQYF
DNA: TGCGCCAGCAGCCAAGGGTCCCCGATCCTCTACGAGCAGTACTTC

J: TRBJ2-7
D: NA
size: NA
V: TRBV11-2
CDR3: CASSGLPYHEQYF
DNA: TGTGCCAGTAGTGGGCTACCCTACCACGAGCAGTACTTC

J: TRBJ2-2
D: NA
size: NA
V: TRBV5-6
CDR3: CASSLRQFTGELFF
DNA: TGTGCCAGCAGCTTGCGCCAGTTCACCGGGGAGCTGTTTTTT

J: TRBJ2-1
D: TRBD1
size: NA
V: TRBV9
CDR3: CASSGDRATYNEQFF
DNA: TGTGCCAGCAGTGGGGACAGGGCGACCTACAATGAGCAGTTCTTC

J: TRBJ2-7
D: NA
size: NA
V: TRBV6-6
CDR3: CASSGHRTTAYEQYF
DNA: TGTGCCAGCAGTGGGCACAGGACTACAGCCTACGAGCAGTACTTC

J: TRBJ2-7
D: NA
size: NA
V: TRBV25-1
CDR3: CASSDLGWGDRYEQYF
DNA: TGTGCCAGCAGCGACCTAGGTTGGGGAGATCGGTACGAGCAGTACTTC

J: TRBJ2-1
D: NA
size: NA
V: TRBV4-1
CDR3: CASSQERGSKDEQFF
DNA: TGCGCCAGCAGCCAAGAACGGGGGAGTAAAGATGAGCAGTTCTTC

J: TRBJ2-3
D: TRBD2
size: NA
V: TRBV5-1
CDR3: CASSSFEGLAGRDTQYF
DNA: TGCGCCAGCAGCTCCTTTGAAGGACTAGCGGGCCGAGATACGCAGTATTTT

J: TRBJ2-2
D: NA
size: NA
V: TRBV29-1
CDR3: CSVVVGAGELFF
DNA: TGCAGCGTTGTCGTCGGGGCCGGGGAGCTGTTTTTT

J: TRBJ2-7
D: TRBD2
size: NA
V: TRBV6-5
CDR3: CASSPDAGGAYEQYF
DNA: TGTGCCAGCAGCCCTGATGCGGGGGGGGCCTACGAGCAGTACTTC